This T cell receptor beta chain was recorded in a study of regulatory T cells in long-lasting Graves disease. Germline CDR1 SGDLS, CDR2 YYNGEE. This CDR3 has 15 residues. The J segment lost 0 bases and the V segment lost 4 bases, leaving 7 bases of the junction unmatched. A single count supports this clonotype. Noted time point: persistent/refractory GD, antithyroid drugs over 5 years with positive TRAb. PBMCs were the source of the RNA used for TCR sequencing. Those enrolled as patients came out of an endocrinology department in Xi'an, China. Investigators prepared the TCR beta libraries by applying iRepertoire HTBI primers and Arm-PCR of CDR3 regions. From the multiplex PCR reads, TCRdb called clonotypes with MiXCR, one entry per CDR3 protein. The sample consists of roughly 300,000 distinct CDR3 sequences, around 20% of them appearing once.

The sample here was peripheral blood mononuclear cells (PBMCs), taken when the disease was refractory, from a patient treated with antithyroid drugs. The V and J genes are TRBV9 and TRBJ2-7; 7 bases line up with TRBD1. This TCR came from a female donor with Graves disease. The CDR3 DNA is TGTGCCAGCAGCCGAGAACAGGGGTTCTCCTACGAGCAGTACTTC. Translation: CASSREQGFSYEQYF. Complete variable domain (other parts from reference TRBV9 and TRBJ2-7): DSGVTQTPKHLITATGQRVTLRCSPRSGDLSVYWYQQSLDQGLQFLIQYYNGEERAKGNILERFSAQQFPDLHSELNLSSLELGDSALYFCASSREQGFSYEQYFGPGTRLTVT.